The TCR beta chain described here comes from a study of blood T cell repertoires in COVID-19 (dated by TCRdb to 2020 to 2022). The study in broad terms: The collaborator samples originated in the United States, Italy and Spain and spanned the acute and convalescent phases of COVID-19. The prospective study material was composed of cDNA or gDNA derived from T cells, B-cell-depleted T cells, or PBMCs. Subjects who had been exposed to COVID-19, were actively infected with it, or had recovered from it provided the deeply sampled blood TCRbeta repertoires that made up the dataset. The repertoires were released in a freely available public database intended as a resource for research on the immune response to SARS-CoV-2. Samples were obtained from the ongoing ImmuneRACE study (first 160 participants) and from 1,000 to 1,500 subjects provided by 6 global collaborators. Nearly every sample came with metadata listing a de-identified subject ID, COVID-19 status, age in years and sex. HLA class I and class II types, where available, came from metadata supplied by the sample provider rather than from assay-based typing. Beyond this particular receptor, the publication reports: The quantity of clinical and demographic metadata differed by source and by participant and was supplied without curation.

Concerning this clone itself: Its antigen target is currently unknown. Qualities for individual bases were not recorded, and no much larger clone is one base off.

TCRbeta CDR3 regions were amplified from genomic DNA by means of the immunoSEQ Assay, a bias-controlled multiplex PCR. On the study's bioinformatics: Nucleated cell counts per sample were estimated from amplification of reference gene primers within the assay. Sequence reads were collapsed and filtered to measure the absolute abundance of every unique TCRbeta CDR3 rearrangement. For each sample, productive Simpson clonality was calculated by taking the square root of Simpson's diversity index across productive rearrangements. Held by TCRdb, this immuneACCESS table contains in-frame sequences only and omits some clones. Under half of the omission traces to an unresolved V gene where checked; the cause of the rest is unknown. The V and J calls and clone size are taken from that table; D and trimming were inferred from the DNA. Present in this sample are roughly 150,000 clones, 70% to 90% of which were seen just once. The ten biggest clones cover 2% to 3% of the sample.

From the germline V gene, CDR1 is SGHAT and CDR2 is FQNNGV. Reading from cysteine to phenylalanine, the CDR3 counts 14 amino acids. Just CDR3 DNA is preserved here, 42 bases in frame from base 1. Cut back by 1 base and 3 bases, the V and J ends lie 7 bases apart. One collaborating source in Seattle enrolled patients during active infection and followed them longitudinally through the course of disease. Each collaborating institution followed its own protocols to collect whole blood in K2EDTA tubes. For TCRbeta analysis, collaborator samples were shipped as frozen whole blood, as isolated PBMCs, or as DNA extracted from either sample type.

The sequence was obtained from a woman of 80 years or more with COVID-19, enrolled during active disease. Sequences were obtained from peripheral blood. This chain is built from TRBV11-2 and TRBJ2-4; matching of 5 bases hints at TRBD2 as the D gene. The CDR3 is CASSLVGSKNIQYF. Here is the DNA: TGTGCCAGCAGCTTAGTAGGGAGCAAAAACATTCAGTACTTC.